Given below is one TCR beta chain in context. 13 Jbeta primers and 60 Vbeta primers were used for the PCR. Profiled with immunoSEQ multiplex PCR; TCRdb holds only in-frame clones, not every one. The sample comprises more than 80,000 clones, 71% of which are singletons, and roughly 2.8% rests with the top ten. The data were obtained in a study of cytomegalovirus exposure and HLA in healthy donors. Germline V gives CDR1 WNHNN, CDR2 SYGVQD (reference sequence). Germline trimming cut 9 bases from V and 0 bases from J; bases unmatched to any gene: 7. The CDR3 runs 16 residues. The specimen was PBMCs. This clonotype was sampled from a female donor in good health and CMV-seronegative. The chain is built from TRBV10-1 and TRBJ1-3; TRBD1 matches at 11 bases. The CDR3 here is CARRTGGQVSGNTIYF. The CDR3 nucleotides read TGCGCCAGGAGGACAGGGGGCCAAGTCTCTGGAAACACCATATATTTT.